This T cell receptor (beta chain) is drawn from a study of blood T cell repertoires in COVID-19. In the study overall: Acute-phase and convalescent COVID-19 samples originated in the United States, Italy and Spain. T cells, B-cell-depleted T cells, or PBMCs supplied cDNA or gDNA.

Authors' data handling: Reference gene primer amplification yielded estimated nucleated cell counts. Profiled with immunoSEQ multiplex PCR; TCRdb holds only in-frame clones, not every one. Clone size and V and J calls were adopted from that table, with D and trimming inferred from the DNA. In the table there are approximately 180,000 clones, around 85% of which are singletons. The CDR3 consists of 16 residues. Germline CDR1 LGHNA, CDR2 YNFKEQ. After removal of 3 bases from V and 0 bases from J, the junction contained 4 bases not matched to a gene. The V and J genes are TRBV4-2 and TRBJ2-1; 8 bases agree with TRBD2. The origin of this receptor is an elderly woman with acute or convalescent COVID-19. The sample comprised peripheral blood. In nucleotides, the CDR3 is TGTGCCAGCAGCCAGGCCGGGACTAGCTCCTACAATGAGCAGTTCTTC. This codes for CASSQAGTSSYNEQFF.